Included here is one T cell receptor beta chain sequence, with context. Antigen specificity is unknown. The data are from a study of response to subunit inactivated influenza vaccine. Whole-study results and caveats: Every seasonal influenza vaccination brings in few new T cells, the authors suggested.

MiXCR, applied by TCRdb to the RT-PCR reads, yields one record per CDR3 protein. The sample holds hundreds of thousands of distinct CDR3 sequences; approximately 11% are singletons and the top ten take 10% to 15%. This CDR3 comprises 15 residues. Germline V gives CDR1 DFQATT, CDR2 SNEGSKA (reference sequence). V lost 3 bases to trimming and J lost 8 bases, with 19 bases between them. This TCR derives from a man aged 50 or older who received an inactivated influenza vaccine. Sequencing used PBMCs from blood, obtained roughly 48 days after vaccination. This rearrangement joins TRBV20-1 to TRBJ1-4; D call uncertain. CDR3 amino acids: CSASKMREVGEKLFF. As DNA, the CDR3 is TGCAGTGCTAGCAAGATGAGGGAAGTAGGAGAAAAACTGTTTTTT.